The rows below give T cell receptor beta chains drawn from one sample of a study of cytomegalovirus exposure and HLA in healthy donors. The data were produced by immunoSEQ multiplex PCR, yet TCRdb's version contains in-frame clones alone and is incomplete. The data hold 71,000 or so clones, with approximately 94% observed a single time. Material for sequencing was PBMCs. Receptors originate from a man aged 18-30 years in good health and CMV-seropositive. Each CDR3 is given with its conserved first and last residue. A D gene is named only where the DNA matches it firmly.

j_call	d_call	v_call	cdr3_nt	cdr3_aa
TRBJ2-2	TRBD2	TRBV2	TGTGCCAGCAGTGGTGGCGGGGGGGCTTACACCGGGGAGCTGTTTTTT	CASSGGGGAYTGELFF
TRBJ2-7	TRBD2	TRBV4-1	TGCGCCAGCAGCCAGATCCCCGGGACTAGCGCCTACGAGCAGTACTTC	CASSQIPGTSAYEQYF
TRBJ1-3	NA	TRBV6-5	TGTGCCAGCAGTTACTCGAGTCGGAGCTCTGGAAACACCATATATTTT	CASSYSSRSSGNTIYF
TRBJ2-1	NA	TRBV20-1	TGCAGCGCCACTAGGGGGAATGAGCAGTTCTTC	CSATRGNEQFF
TRBJ2-6	NA	TRBV7-2	TGTGCCAGCAGCCCTAGTAGCACCGGGGCCAACGTCCTGACTTTC	CASSPSSTGANVLTF
TRBJ2-4	NA	TRBV5-6	TGTGCCAGCAGCTGGGCGTTGTCGGGATACATTCAGTACTTC	CASSWALSGYIQYF
TRBJ1-5	NA	TRBV5-6	TGTGCCAGCAGGGATCCGGGAAGCAATCAGCCCCAGCATTTT	CASRDPGSNQPQHF
TRBJ2-3	NA	TRBV9	TGTGCCAGCAGCGTTGGGGCCATTAGCACAGATACGCAGTATTTT	CASSVGAISTDTQYF
TRBJ1-4	NA	TRBV5-1	TGCGCCAGCAACAGCGGGGGGCATGAAAAACTGTTTTTT	CASNSGGHEKLFF
TRBJ2-5	NA	TRBV6-5	TGTGCCAGCAGCCTTCTAGGCCAGAAGACCCAGTACTTC	CASSLLGQKTQYF
TRBJ1-1	NA	TRBV29-1	TGCAGCGCCGGTCTCAACCCGGGACAACTGAACACTGAAGCTTTCTTT	CSAGLNPGQLNTEAFF
TRBJ1-2	NA	TRBV7-9	TGTGCCAGCAGTCTGGCGTCGGGATACGGCTACACCTTC	CASSLASGYGYTF
TRBJ2-7	NA	TRBV4-1	TGCGCCAGCAGCCAAGGCCGGGGACTGGATATCTACGAGCAGTACTTC	CASSQGRGLDIYEQYF
TRBJ1-2	NA	TRBV27	TGTGCCAGCAGTTTATCTGGGGAGATCTATGGCTACACCTTC	CASSLSGEIYGYTF
TRBJ1-1	NA	TRBV28	TGTGCCAGCAGTTCCAGGTACAGCTTGAACACTGAAGCTTTCTTT	CASSSRYSLNTEAFF